The present T cell receptor beta chain was sequenced within a study of CD8+ T cells in alopecia areata. The length of the CDR3 is 14 residues. From germline, CDR1 is SEHNR and CDR2 FQNEAQ (reference sequence). The V end was cut by 0 bases, the J end by 8 bases, with 13 bases between. In this sample, this clone turned up many times. Reverse transcribed after extraction, RNA yielded cDNA as the sequencing template. Method: immunoSEQ multiplex PCR; TCRdb's copy keeps in-frame clones and lacks some. This sample has 90,000 to 100,000 clones; around 44% occur once, and the top ten carry about 0.79%. The clonotype comes from a human donor with alopecia areata. J is TRBJ1-2 and V is TRBV7-9; D might be TRBD1 (5 bases). Source material: CD4+ T cells sorted from blood. CDR3 sequence (DNA): TGTGCCAGCAGCTTAGCGTCCCGGCAGGGAGGCTACACCTTC. It encodes CASSLASRQGGYTF.